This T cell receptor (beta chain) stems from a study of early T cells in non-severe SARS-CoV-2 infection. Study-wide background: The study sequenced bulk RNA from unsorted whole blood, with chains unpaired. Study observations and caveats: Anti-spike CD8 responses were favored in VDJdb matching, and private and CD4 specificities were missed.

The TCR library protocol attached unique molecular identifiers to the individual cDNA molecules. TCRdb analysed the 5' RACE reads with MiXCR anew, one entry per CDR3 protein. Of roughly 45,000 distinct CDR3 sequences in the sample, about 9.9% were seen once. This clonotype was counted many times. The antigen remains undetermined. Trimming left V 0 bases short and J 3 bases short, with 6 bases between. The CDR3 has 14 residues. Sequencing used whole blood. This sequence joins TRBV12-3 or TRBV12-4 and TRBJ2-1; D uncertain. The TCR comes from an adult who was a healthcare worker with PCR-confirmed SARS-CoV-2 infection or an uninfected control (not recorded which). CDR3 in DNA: TGTGCCAGCAGTTTAGCGGACCGCTACAATGAGCAGTTCTTC. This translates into CASSLADRYNEQFF.